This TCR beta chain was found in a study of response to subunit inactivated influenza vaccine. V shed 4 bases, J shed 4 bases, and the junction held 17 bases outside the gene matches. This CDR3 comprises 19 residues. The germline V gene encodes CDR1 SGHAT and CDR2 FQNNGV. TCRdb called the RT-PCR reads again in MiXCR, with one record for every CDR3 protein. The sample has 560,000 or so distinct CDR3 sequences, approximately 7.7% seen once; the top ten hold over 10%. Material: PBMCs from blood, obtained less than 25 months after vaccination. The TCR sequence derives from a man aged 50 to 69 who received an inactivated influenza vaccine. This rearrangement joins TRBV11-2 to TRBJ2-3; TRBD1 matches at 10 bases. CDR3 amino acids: CASSSPRQGARSSADTQYF. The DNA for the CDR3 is TGTGCCAGCAGCTCCCCAAGACAGGGGGCGCGTTCAAGCGCAGATACGCAGTATTTT.